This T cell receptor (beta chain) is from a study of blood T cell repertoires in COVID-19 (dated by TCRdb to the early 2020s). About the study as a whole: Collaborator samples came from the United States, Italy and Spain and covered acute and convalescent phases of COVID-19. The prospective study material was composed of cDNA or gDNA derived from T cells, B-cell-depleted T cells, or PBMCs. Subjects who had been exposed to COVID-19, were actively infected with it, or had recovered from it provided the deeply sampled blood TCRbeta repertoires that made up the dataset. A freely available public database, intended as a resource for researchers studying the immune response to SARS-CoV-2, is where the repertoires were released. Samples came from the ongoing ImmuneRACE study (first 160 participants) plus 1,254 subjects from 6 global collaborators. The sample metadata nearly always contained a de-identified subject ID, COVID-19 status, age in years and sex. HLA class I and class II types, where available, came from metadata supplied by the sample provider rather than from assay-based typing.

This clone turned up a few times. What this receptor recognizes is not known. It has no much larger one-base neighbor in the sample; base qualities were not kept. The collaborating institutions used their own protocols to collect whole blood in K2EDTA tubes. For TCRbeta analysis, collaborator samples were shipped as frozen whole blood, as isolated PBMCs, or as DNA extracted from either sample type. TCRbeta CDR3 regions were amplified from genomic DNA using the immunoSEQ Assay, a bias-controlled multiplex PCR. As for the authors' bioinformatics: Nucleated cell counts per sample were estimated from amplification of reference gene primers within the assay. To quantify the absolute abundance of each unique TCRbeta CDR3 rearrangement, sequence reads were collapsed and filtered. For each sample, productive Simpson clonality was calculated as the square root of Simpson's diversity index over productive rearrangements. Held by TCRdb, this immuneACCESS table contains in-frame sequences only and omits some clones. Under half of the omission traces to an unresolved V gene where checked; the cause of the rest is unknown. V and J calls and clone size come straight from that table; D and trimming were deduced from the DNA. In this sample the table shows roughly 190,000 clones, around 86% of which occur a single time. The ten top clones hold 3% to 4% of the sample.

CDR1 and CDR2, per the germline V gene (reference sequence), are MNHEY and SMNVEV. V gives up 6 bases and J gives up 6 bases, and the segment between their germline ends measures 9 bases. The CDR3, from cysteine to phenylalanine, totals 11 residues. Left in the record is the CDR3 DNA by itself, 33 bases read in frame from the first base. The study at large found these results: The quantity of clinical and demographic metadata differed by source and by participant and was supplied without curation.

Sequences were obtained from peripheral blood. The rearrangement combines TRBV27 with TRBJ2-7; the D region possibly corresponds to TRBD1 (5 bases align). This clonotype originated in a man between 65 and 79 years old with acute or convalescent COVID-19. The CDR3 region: CASRFTGEQYF. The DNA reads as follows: TGTGCCAGCAGATTCACAGGCGAGCAGTACTTC.